This is a list of T cell receptor beta chains from one sample in a study of cytomegalovirus exposure and HLA in healthy donors. Clones were sequenced by immunoSEQ multiplex PCR, and TCRdb holds only the in-frame ones, with some missing. The sample contains fewer than 200,000 clones, 70% to 80% of which appear only once. Specimen: PBMCs. Receptors were obtained from a female donor in good health and CMV-seronegative. Each CDR3 is given with its conserved first and last residue. Fields, in order: clone size, J gene, D gene, V gene, CDR3 protein, CDR3 DNA. The D gene is left open where the match is weak. Clone size appears in some rows only: once, few, many, or a class for an expanded clone.

clone size: -
J gene: TRBJ1-3
D gene: -
V gene: TRBV4-2
CDR3 protein: CASSMVEENTIYF
CDR3 DNA: TGTGCCAGCAGCATGGTCGAGGAAAACACCATATATTTT

clone size: once
J gene: TRBJ1-2
D gene: -
V gene: TRBV4-2
CDR3 protein: CASSQKRGGQANYGYTF
CDR3 DNA: TGTGCCAGCAGCCAAAAGAGGGGAGGGCAAGCTAACTATGGCTACACCTTC

clone size: -
J gene: TRBJ1-3
D gene: -
V gene: TRBV10-3
CDR3 protein: CAIGGASGNTIYF
CDR3 DNA: TGTGCCATCGGAGGGGCCTCTGGAAACACCATATATTTT

clone size: -
J gene: TRBJ1-3
D gene: TRBD1
V gene: TRBV19
CDR3 protein: CASSSWTGAGNTIYF
CDR3 DNA: TGTGCCAGTAGTTCTTGGACAGGGGCTGGAAACACCATATATTTT

clone size: -
J gene: TRBJ2-5
D gene: TRBD1
V gene: TRBV28
CDR3 protein: CASSYRGQETQYF
CDR3 DNA: TGTGCCAGCAGTTACAGGGGCCAAGAGACCCAGTACTTC

clone size: -
J gene: TRBJ2-1
D gene: TRBD2
V gene: TRBV4-2
CDR3 protein: CASSRSIAGGRSEQFF
CDR3 DNA: TGTGCCAGCAGCCGGTCCATAGCGGGGGGGCGAAGTGAGCAGTTCTTC

clone size: -
J gene: TRBJ1-1
D gene: -
V gene: TRBV6-5
CDR3 protein: CASGPAGGNTEAFF
CDR3 DNA: TGTGCCAGCGGGCCCGCCGGAGGCAACACTGAAGCTTTCTTT

clone size: once
J gene: TRBJ1-5
D gene: -
V gene: TRBV7-9
CDR3 protein: CASSLDLQGFSNQPQHF
CDR3 DNA: TGTGCCAGCAGCTTAGATTTACAGGGCTTTAGCAATCAGCCCCAGCATTTT

clone size: -
J gene: TRBJ2-1
D gene: TRBD2
V gene: TRBV4-2
CDR3 protein: CASSPRLAGRYNEQFF
CDR3 DNA: TGTGCCAGCAGCCCCAGACTAGCGGGAAGGTACAATGAGCAGTTCTTC

clone size: -
J gene: TRBJ2-1
D gene: -
V gene: TRBV6-1
CDR3 protein: CASHSGQGSYNEQFF
CDR3 DNA: TGTGCCAGCCATTCCGGGCAGGGTTCCTACAATGAGCAGTTCTTC

clone size: few
J gene: TRBJ2-7
D gene: TRBD1
V gene: TRBV5-6
CDR3 protein: CASSWTGSFREQYF
CDR3 DNA: TGTGCCAGCAGCTGGACAGGGTCCTTTCGCGAGCAGTACTTC

clone size: -
J gene: TRBJ1-2
D gene: TRBD1
V gene: TRBV27
CDR3 protein: CASSRTRGSSGAYTF
CDR3 DNA: TGTGCCAGCAGTCGAACCAGGGGGTCCTCGGGGGCCTACACCTTC

clone size: few
J gene: TRBJ2-1
D gene: -
V gene: TRBV5-4
CDR3 protein: CASTGTGGAESNEQFF
CDR3 DNA: TGTGCCAGCACCGGAACCGGAGGAGCGGAGTCCAATGAGCAGTTCTTC

clone size: few
J gene: TRBJ2-3
D gene: TRBD1
V gene: TRBV7-2
CDR3 protein: CASSRTGAAVDTQYF
CDR3 DNA: TGTGCCAGCAGTCGGACAGGGGCGGCGGTAGATACGCAGTATTTT

clone size: few
J gene: TRBJ1-1
D gene: -
V gene: TRBV5-6
CDR3 protein: CASSLQGMNTEAFF
CDR3 DNA: TGTGCCAGCAGCCTACAGGGAATGAACACTGAAGCTTTCTTT

clone size: -
J gene: TRBJ2-5
D gene: -
V gene: TRBV11-3
CDR3 protein: CASSSGGPGTQYF
CDR3 DNA: TGTGCCAGCAGCTCGGGGGGCCCGGGGACCCAGTACTTC

clone size: -
J gene: TRBJ2-7
D gene: TRBD2
V gene: TRBV7-7
CDR3 protein: CASSKGLAGEQYF
CDR3 DNA: TGTGCCAGCTCAAAAGGACTAGCGGGCGAGCAGTACTTC

clone size: once
J gene: TRBJ2-3
D gene: -
V gene: TRBV19
CDR3 protein: CASSMFFEAGTDTQYF
CDR3 DNA: TGTGCCAGTAGTATGTTCTTTGAGGCGGGCACAGATACGCAGTATTTT

clone size: -
J gene: TRBJ1-1
D gene: -
V gene: TRBV30
CDR3 protein: CAWARGLRRGRNTEAFF
CDR3 DNA: TGTGCCTGGGCCCGTGGCCTAAGAAGGGGCAGGAACACTGAAGCTTTCTTT

clone size: few
J gene: TRBJ1-1
D gene: TRBD1
V gene: TRBV6-1
CDR3 protein: CASIRDRANTEAFF
CDR3 DNA: TGTGCCAGCATCAGGGACAGAGCGAACACTGAAGCTTTCTTT

clone size: -
J gene: TRBJ1-1
D gene: -
V gene: TRBV7-3
CDR3 protein: CASSSGGLEAFF
CDR3 DNA: TGTGCCAGCAGTTCCGGGGGGCTTGAAGCTTTCTTT

clone size: -
J gene: TRBJ1-2
D gene: TRBD1
V gene: TRBV7-2
CDR3 protein: CASSSRQGWAFYGYTF
CDR3 DNA: TGTGCCAGCAGCTCACGACAGGGATGGGCGTTCTATGGCTACACCTTC